The 27 T cell receptor beta chains in this list originate from one sample, sequenced in a study of regulatory T cells in long-lasting Graves disease. The time point denotes: newly diagnosed GD, antithyroid drugs for less than 3 months. Researchers made the TCR library from RNA that was extracted from PBMCs. Both iRepertoire HTBI primers and Arm-PCR of CDR3 regions were used to build the TCR beta libraries. TCRdb recomputed calls from the multiplex PCR reads with MiXCR, one row per CDR3 protein. The sample holds about 530,000 distinct CDR3 sequences, more than 15% seen once. The sample also formed part of further work on T cells in Graves' hyperthyroidism and ophthalmopathy.

This specimen consisted of peripheral blood mononuclear cells (PBMCs), obtained at new diagnosis, from a patient treated with antithyroid drugs. The receptors originated from a woman aged 40 to 65 with Graves disease.

This clonotype was seen a single time. A far larger clone is one nucleotide away, so this likely arose from a read error. The chain employs TRBV5-8 and TRBJ1-1; D call uncertain. Per the germline V gene, CDR1 is SGHTS and CDR2 is YDEGEE. This CDR3 spans 12 amino acids. The CDR3 loop reads CASSFLNTEASF. CDR3 bases: TGTGCCAGCAGCTTTTTGAACACTGAAGCTTCCTTT.

This clonotype was picked up many times. The genes are TRBV5-1 and TRBJ2-1, with D possibly matching TRBD1 (6 bases). This CDR3 region has 14 residues. Germline assignment: CDR1 SGHRS and CDR2 YFSETQ. V dropped 6 bases and J dropped 5 bases, with 15 bases sitting between them. CDR3 residues: CASKQGTVDNEQFF. DNA for the CDR3: TGCGCCAGCAAGCAGGGGACGGTAGACAATGAGCAGTTCTTC.

At least ten counts were recorded for this clonotype. This chain connects TRBV3-1 to TRBJ1-1, with D hard to call. Germline V gives CDR1 LGHDT, CDR2 YNNKEL (reference sequence). Trimming left V 3 bases short and J 6 bases short, with 14 bases between. The CDR3 runs 14 residues. This chain's CDR3 is CASSQSTLSAEAFF. CDR3 DNA sequence: TGTGCCAGCAGCCAGTCCACTCTGAGCGCTGAAGCTTTCTTT.

This clonotype was recorded at least ten times. One end of the junction varies from germline; a read error may be responsible. This chain joins TRBV10-1 and TRBJ1-3; D not resolved. Germline CDR1 is WNHNN and CDR2 is SYGVQD (reference sequence). CDR3 length equals 14 residues. The CDR3 region is CASSERTSGNTIYF. In DNA form, the CDR3 reads TGTGCCAGCAGTGAACGGACCTCTGGAAACACCATATATTTT.

At least ten counts were recorded for this clonotype. The chain employs TRBV30 and TRBJ1-1; the D is unclear. From germline, CDR1 is GTSNPN and CDR2 SVGIG (reference sequence). There are 13 residues in the CDR3. V was shortened by 0 bases and J by 3 bases, with 8 bases between the two germline ends. The CDR3 DNA sequence: TGTGCCTGGAGTGTAGAGGCGGACACTGAAGCTTTCTTT. Protein: CAWSVEADTEAFF.

This clonotype was counted between two and nine times. The chain couples TRBV4-1 to TRBJ1-1; 7 positions match TRBD1. The V and J ends lost 0 bases and 5 bases, in that order; junction bases with no gene match: 18. The CDR3 covers 19 residues. Germline V CDR1 and CDR2: MGHRA, YSYEKL. The CDR3 DNA reads TGCGCCAGCAGCCAAGATCGGATTAGGGAGGGGGCGAGGAAAACTGAAGCTTTCTTT. Amino acid sequence: CASSQDRIREGARKTEAFF.

This clonotype was seen a handful of times. The chain recombines TRBV4-2 with TRBJ2-5; weak D call: TRBD2 (5 bases). This CDR3 comprises 15 residues. V was shortened by 4 bases and J by 5 bases, with 17 bases between the two germline ends. CDR1 and CDR2 from the germline V gene are LGHNA and YNFKEQ. CDR3 region: CASSPRGDPSETQYF. CDR3 nucleotide sequence: TGTGCCAGCAGCCCCCGGGGAGACCCTTCGGAGACCCAGTACTTC.

Comment on this clonotype: A much larger clone sits a single nucleotide away, making a read error possible. It is likely a read error, because the conserved phenylalanine at the end of the CDR3 is missing. The V call is TRBV7-8, the J call TRBJ1-5; D unclear. The ends were cut back, 5 bases at V and 4 bases at J, with 15 bases in the middle. The CDR3 length is 15 residues. Germline lookup yields CDR1 SGHVS and CDR2 FQNEAQ. The DNA for the CDR3 is TGTGCCAGCAGCCAGGACGCACTGGGAAATCAGCCCCAGCATCTT. Its translation is CASSQDALGNQPQHL.

At least ten counts were recorded for this clonotype. The gene calls are TRBV3-1 and TRBJ1-1; D may be TRBD1 (5 bases). The V and J ends lost 3 bases and 1 base respectively, with 9 bases between them. The CDR3 consists of 14 residues. CDR1 is LGHDT and CDR2 is YNNKEL in the germline V gene (reference sequence). As DNA, the CDR3 is TGTGCCAGCAGCCATGGACAACCGAACACTGAAGCTTTCTTT. Residues: CASSHGQPNTEAFF. The full variable domain, its missing parts supplied by reference TRBV3-1 and TRBJ1-1, is DTAVSQTPKYLVTQMGNDKSIKCEQNLGHDTMYWYKQDSKKFLKIMFSYNNKELIINETVPNRFSPKSPDKAHLNLHINSLELGDSAVYFCASSHGQPNTEAFFGQGTRLTVV.

This clonotype was counted at least ten times. This chain uses TRBV5-4 with TRBJ2-7, with D perhaps matching TRBD2 (5 bases). Trimming removed 5 bases at V and 0 bases at J, with 12 bases between. The CDR3 extends over 14 amino acids. CDR1 and CDR2 (germline): SGHNT, YYREEE (reference sequence). CDR3 sequence (DNA): TGTGCCAGCAGTTCCCGGACTGGCTCCTACGAGCAGTACTTC. Translating it yields CASSSRTGSYEQYF.

Note on this clonotype: Just one base apart from a much larger clone, this may be a read error. The chain uses TRBV7-2 and TRBJ2-2; D not resolved. CDR3 length: 13 amino acids. Germline CDR1 is SGHTA and CDR2 is FQGNSA. V lost 1 base, J lost 3 bases, and 3 bases lay in between. CDR3 region: CASSLDDTGELFF. DNA of the CDR3: TGTGCCAGCAGCTTAGACGACACCGGGGAGCTGTTTTTT.

This rearrangement joins TRBV2 to TRBJ2-3; 12 bases fit TRBD2. The CDR3 consists of 15 residues. CDR1 SNHLY and CDR2 FYNNEI come from the germline V gene. Losses at the gene ends were 6 bases for V and 4 bases for J; bases not matched to a gene: 5. CDR3 nucleotide sequence: TGTGCCAGCAGCTCCCCTAGCGGGAGGGCAGATACGCAGTATTTT. It encodes CASSSPSGRADTQYF.

Ten or more counts support this clonotype. The chain employs TRBV20-1 and TRBJ2-3; 13 bases fit TRBD2. This CDR3 comprises 16 residues. Germline V gene data show CDR1 as DFQATT and CDR2 as SNEGSKA (reference sequence). V shed 3 bases, J shed 2 bases, and the junction held 5 bases outside the gene matches. The CDR3 sequence: CSASRTSGGPTDTQYF. DNA of the CDR3: TGCAGTGCTAGTCGGACTAGCGGGGGCCCCACAGATACGCAGTATTTT.

This chain joins TRBV5-5 and TRBJ1-3; 8 nucleotides line up with TRBD1. This CDR3 is built from 14 residues. J was trimmed by 1 base and V by 10 bases; bases with no gene match: 7. The germline V gene encodes CDR1 SGHKS and CDR2 YYEKEE (reference sequence). CDR3 in DNA: TGTGCCTCGGATGACAGGGGTTCTGGAAACACCATATATTTT. This encodes CASDDRGSGNTIYF.

The sample holds many counts of this clonotype. The CDR3 nucleotides read TGTGCCAGCCCTACCAGCGGGACAGGGATTCTGGACGAGCAGTACTTC. This codes for CASPTSGTGILDEQYF. The chain joins TRBV6-1 to TRBJ2-7; 9 nucleotides align to TRBD1. The CDR3 sequence is 16 residues long. CDR1 and CDR2 (germline): MNHNS, SASEGT. J lost 5 bases, V lost 8 bases, and 16 bases had no gene match.

The gene calls are TRBV13 and TRBJ2-1, with a weak D call TRBD1 (6 bases). V gave up 0 bases and J gave up 8 bases, with 11 bases separating them. Germline V gives CDR1 PRHDT, CDR2 FYEKMQ (reference sequence). This CDR3 has 14 amino acids. The CDR3 loop reads CASSLGQGRDEQFF. CDR3 nucleotide sequence: TGTGCCAGCAGCTTAGGACAGGGACGAGATGAGCAGTTCTTC.

This clonotype was detected ten times or more. The V gene is TRBV7-6, the J gene TRBJ1-1, with unresolved D. This CDR3 has 15 amino acids. Trimming took 2 bases from V and 0 from J, leaving 10 bases between them. Germline V gene data show CDR1 as SGHVS and CDR2 as FNYEAQ. The CDR3 spells CASSLNRLMNTEAFF. CDR3 DNA: TGTGCCAGCAGCTTAAATCGGCTAATGAACACTGAAGCTTTCTTT.

This clonotype was counted ten times or more. V and J are TRBV5-1 and TRBJ2-7, with TRBD1 matching over 10 bases. The CDR3 loop spans 15 amino acids. With V trimmed by 4 bases and J by 5 bases, 9 bases remained unmatched. The germline V gene encodes CDR1 SGHRS and CDR2 YFSETQ. In nucleotides, the CDR3 is TGCGCCAGCAGCCTACCCGACAGGGGGCATGACGAGCAGTACTTC. This gives the protein CASSLPDRGHDEQYF.

This clonotype was recorded a few times. The J gene is TRBJ2-3, the V gene TRBV6-2 or TRBV6-3; TRBD2 aligns across 8 bases. J was trimmed by 3 bases and V by 5 bases; bases with no gene match: 7. CDR1 is MNHEY and CDR2 is SVGEGT in the germline V gene. CDR3 length: 15 residues. The CDR3: CASSPIPGGTDTQYF. CDR3 in DNA: TGTGCCAGCAGTCCCATCCCGGGAGGGACAGATACGCAGTATTTT.

The chain links TRBV7-6 to TRBJ1-3, with D unresolved. This CDR3 is 16 amino acids long. CDR1 is SGHVS, CDR2 FNYEAQ, per germline. The V gene lost 5 bases and the J gene lost 0 bases, with 14 bases spanning the gap. The CDR3 is CASSPPDGNSGNTIYF. The DNA of the CDR3 is TGTGCCAGCAGCCCGCCTGACGGGAACTCTGGAAACACCATATATTTT.

In this sample, this clonotype turned up a few times. The chain joins TRBV19 to TRBJ1-5; TRBD1 is a possible D gene (6 bases). This CDR3 has 15 residues. Germline CDR1 is LNHDA and CDR2 is SQIVND (reference sequence). V lost 5 bases and J lost 6, with 17 bases in between. The CDR3 loop is CASSQGGGFSQPQHF. In DNA form, the CDR3 reads TGTGCCAGTAGTCAAGGGGGAGGGTTTAGTCAGCCCCAGCATTTT.

This clonotype was recorded at least ten times. The chain combines TRBV2 with TRBJ1-2, with 7 bases lining up with TRBD1. This CDR3 contains 14 residues. The germline gives CDR1 SNHLY, CDR2 FYNNEI. Trimming removed 7 bases from V and 5 bases from J; junction bases left unmatched: 10. The DNA for the CDR3 is TGTGCCAGCACTTCAGACAGGGATGGATATGGCTACACCTTC. Translation gives CASTSDRDGYGYTF.

This clonotype has more than one count but fewer than ten. V is TRBV19 and J is TRBJ2-6; D is possibly TRBD2 (5 bases). V lost 6 bases and J lost 4, with 13 bases in between. There are 15 residues in the CDR3. Germline V gives CDR1 LNHDA, CDR2 SQIVND (reference sequence). CDR3 coding DNA: TGTGCCAGTAGAGAGGGAAATACAGGGGCCAACGTCCTGACTTTC. As protein: CASREGNTGANVLTF.

This clonotype has more than one count but fewer than ten. This chain uses TRBV10-3 with TRBJ1-2; D is ambiguous. Germline V lookup: CDR1 ENHRY, CDR2 SYGVKD. The CDR3 is 14 amino acids. The V end was cut by 0 bases, the J end by 6 bases, with 11 bases between. The CDR3 bases are TGTGCCATCAGTGAGTCGAGGGAACTCAATGGCTACACCTTC. Amino acid sequence: CAISESRELNGYTF.

The chain couples TRBV7-2 to TRBJ2-3; 8 bases are shared with TRBD2. This CDR3 spans 17 amino acids. Germline CDR1 SGHTA, CDR2 FQGNSA. The junction had 6 bases not matched to a gene; V was cut back by 1 base and J by 0 bases. The DNA for the CDR3 is TGTGCCAGCAGCTTAGAAGTTAGCGGGGCCAGCACAGATACGCAGTATTTT. Protein sequence: CASSLEVSGASTDTQYF. The variable domain in full, completed from reference TRBV7-2 and TRBJ2-3, reads GAGVSQSPSNKVTEKGKDVELRCDPISGHTALYWYRQSLGQGLEFLIYFQGNSAPDKSGLPSDRFSAERTGGSVSTLTIQRTQQEDSAVYLCASSLEVSGASTDTQYFGPGTRLTVL.

This clonotype appeared many times. The rearrangement joins TRBV6-1 to TRBJ2-7; D call uncertain. Trimming took 5 bases from V and 6 from J, leaving 17 bases between them. CDR1 and CDR2 (germline): MNHNS, SASEGT. CDR3 length: 14 amino acids. The CDR3 is CASSPESSLREQYF. The CDR3 DNA follows: TGTGCCAGCAGTCCTGAATCCTCCCTCCGCGAGCAGTACTTC.

The V call is TRBV28, the J call TRBJ2-3; 15 bases line up with TRBD2. Germline CDR1 is MDHEN and CDR2 is SYDVKM. The CDR3 covers 18 residues. With 8 bases clipped from V and 2 bases from J, the junction kept 11 bases outside the gene matches. For the CDR3, the DNA is TGTGCCAGCGGCCGGGGGACTAGCGGGGGGCTCTCCACAGATACGCAGTATTTT. Encoded protein: CASGRGTSGGLSTDTQYF.